The 30 T cell receptor beta chains listed next were all sequenced from one sample in a study of CD8 T cells in ankylosing spondylitis. TCRdb independently ran MiXCR on the 5' RACE reads; one entry per CDR3 protein. The profile shows approximately 40,000 distinct CDR3 sequences, about 6.3% of them singletons. Sample: blood, either unsorted or a sorted T cell fraction (not recorded which). The receptors originated from a male donor with ankylosing spondylitis or in good health (not recorded which).

Ten or more counts support this clonotype. The V and J genes are TRBV6-2 or TRBV6-3 and TRBJ2-1; a possible D gene is TRBD1 (5 bases). The V gene's germline CDR1 is MNHEY and CDR2 SVGEGT. V was clipped by 2 bases and J by 5 bases, with 7 bases between them. The CDR3 totals 13 residues. The CDR3 DNA follows: TGTGCCAGCAGTTACGGGGCACACAATGAGCAGTTCTTC. This sequence encodes CASSYGAHNEQFF.

This clonotype was counted ten times or more. The genes are TRBV14 and TRBJ1-2; no clear D gene. Germline V CDR1 and CDR2: SGHDN, FVKESK. With 1 base removed from V and 0 bases from J, the gap between germline ends came to 12 bases. This CDR3 contains 16 residues. In DNA, the CDR3 is TGTGCCAGCAGCCAAGCGGCACGGCCCACTAACTATGGCTACACCTTC. It is translated as CASSQAARPTNYGYTF.

Ten or more counts support this clonotype. The V gene is TRBV20-1, the J gene TRBJ2-4, with 8 bases that match TRBD2. This CDR3 is 15 amino acids long. Trimming took 5 bases from V and 0 from J; bases not matched to a gene: 6. The germline V gene has CDR1 DFQATT and CDR2 SNEGSKA (reference sequence). CDR3 in DNA: TGCAGTGCTCCTAGGGCGGGGGGAGCCAAAAACATTCAGTACTTC. Residues: CSAPRAGGAKNIQYF.

Ten or more counts support this clonotype. CDR3 loop: CASSLGIGGTNEQYF. CDR3 bases: TGCGCCAGCAGCTTGGGTATAGGAGGGACCAACGAGCAGTACTTC. The genes are TRBV5-1 and TRBJ2-7; D may be TRBD2 (6 bases). Germline-derived CDR1 and CDR2 are SGHRS and YFSETQ. The CDR3 loop spans 15 amino acids. The germline V and J ends were trimmed by 0 bases and 5 bases, with 15 bases remaining between them.

This clonotype appeared many times. The conserved phenylalanine or tryptophan is not found at the CDR3 terminus, so this likely reflects a read error. Because the CDR3's place on the DNA is in doubt, the DNA is left out and the CDR3 is given as listed by TCRdb. The chain joins TRBV28 to TRBJ2-7; TRBD2 reflects the table's D call only, with no check against the DNA. The CDR3 is 13 residues long, counting both termini. Germline lookup yields CDR1 MDHEN and CDR2 SYDVKM. The CDR3 sequence is CASSSRTSGISSY.

In this sample, this clonotype turned up many times. This sequence joins TRBV5-1 and TRBJ2-2, with 7 bases matching TRBD1. J gave up 5 bases and V 5 bases, and 9 bases lay outside the gene matches. Germline V CDR1 and CDR2: SGHRS, YFSETQ. CDR3 length: 15 amino acids. CDR3: CASSSAIQGTGELFF. DNA of the CDR3: TGCGCCAGCAGTTCAGCTATACAGGGGACCGGGGAGCTGTTTTTT.

This clonotype has ten or more counts. V and J are TRBV20-1 and TRBJ2-5; D is possibly TRBD2 (7 bases). The CDR3 has 13 residues. The ends were cut back, 5 bases at V and 4 bases at J, with 14 bases in the middle. Germline loops: CDR1 DFQATT, CDR2 SNEGSKA (reference sequence). The CDR3 bases are TGCAGTGCTCCTGGAGGGGGGGGAGAGACCCAGTACTTC. Encoded protein: CSAPGGGGETQYF.

The sample holds many counts of this clonotype. The genes are TRBV5-1 and TRBJ1-1; D gene unclear. The CDR3 is 14 residues long. V lost 5 bases and J 6 bases, leaving 17 bases between the germline ends. Germline CDR1 and CDR2: SGHRS and YFSETQ. This CDR3 reads CASRVGGGRSEAFF. DNA for the CDR3: TGCGCCAGCAGGGTCGGAGGCGGTAGGTCTGAAGCTTTCTTT.

This clonotype was seen many times. The chain links TRBV5-1 to TRBJ2-7; unclear D gene. V was cut by 4 bases and J by 5 bases, with 10 bases left in between. Germline CDR1 and CDR2: SGHRS and YFSETQ. CDR3 length: 12 residues. The CDR3 DNA reads as TGCGCCAGCAGCCCCGTAGACAACGAGCAGTACTTC. Its protein product is CASSPVDNEQYF. The variable domain in full, completed from reference TRBV5-1 and TRBJ2-7, reads KAGVTQTPRYLIKTRGQQVTLSCSPISGHRSVSWYQQTPGQGLQFLFEYFSETQRNKGNFPGRFSGRQFSNSRSEMNVSTLELGDSALYLCASSPVDNEQYFGPGTRLTVT.

The sample holds many counts of this clonotype. This chain uses TRBV27 with TRBJ2-3; 8 bases are shared with TRBD1. This CDR3 has 15 amino acids. With 1 base clipped from V and 2 bases from J, the junction kept 2 bases outside the gene matches. Germline-derived CDR1 and CDR2 are MNHEY and SMNVEV (reference sequence). The CDR3: CASSLWTGITDTQYF. Here the CDR3 DNA reads TGTGCCAGCAGTTTATGGACAGGGATCACAGATACGCAGTATTTT.

This clonotype showed up many times. The rearrangement uses TRBV5-1 and TRBJ2-1; D is unresolved. The CDR3 is 15 residues long. CDR1 and CDR2 (germline): SGHRS, YFSETQ. The V and J ends lost 1 base and 5 bases respectively, with 13 bases between them. This CDR3 reads CASSLQVQLHNEQFF. CDR3 coding DNA: TGCGCCAGCAGCTTGCAGGTTCAATTGCACAATGAGCAGTTCTTC.

This clonotype has a count of ten or more. The chain combines TRBV29-1 with TRBJ1-1, with unresolved D. The CDR3 runs to 13 residues. Trimming shortened V by 8 bases and J by 1 base, and 14 bases separated the two germline ends. The germline V gene has CDR1 SQVTM and CDR2 ANQGSEA. CDR3 sequence reads: CSLEALPNTEAFF. The CDR3 DNA sequence: TGCAGCCTCGAAGCCTTGCCGAACACTGAAGCTTTCTTT.

This clonotype was found many times. The chain uses TRBV12-3 or TRBV12-4 and TRBJ2-3; a possible D gene is TRBD1 (7 bases). The CDR3 extends over 15 amino acids. Between the trimmed V and J ends, which lost 4 bases and 3 bases, there was a span of 14 bases. The CDR3 protein is CASSSEQGRTDTQYF. Here the CDR3 DNA reads TGTGCCAGCAGTTCCGAACAGGGGAGGACAGATACGCAGTATTTT.

This clonotype was counted ten times or more. The chain combines TRBV9 with TRBJ2-5, with TRBD2 identical over 9 bases. The V gene end was trimmed by 4 bases and the J gene end by 5 bases; junction bases not matched to a gene: 3. The CDR3 loop spans 13 amino acids. Germline V lookup: CDR1 SGDLS, CDR2 YYNGEE. CDR3 in amino acids: CASSPAGGETQYF. The DNA of the CDR3 is TGTGCCAGCAGCCCGGCGGGGGGGGAGACCCAGTACTTC.

The genes are TRBV6-6 and TRBJ2-7; perhaps TRBD2 as D (6 bases). The CDR3 loop spans 13 amino acids. Trimming removed 2 bases from V and 1 base from J, with 6 bases in between. Germline V lookup: CDR1 MNHNY, CDR2 SVGAGI (reference sequence). The CDR3 reads CASSYGGSYEQYF. CDR3 in DNA: TGTGCCAGCAGTTACGGGGGGTCCTACGAGCAGTACTTC.

This clonotype was seen at least ten times. V is TRBV7-3 and J is TRBJ2-2; D is undetermined. V lost 2 bases and J lost 6, with 16 bases in between. From germline, CDR1 is SGHTA and CDR2 FQGTGA. This CDR3 has 16 amino acids. The CDR3 reads CASSLASTASSGELFF. The DNA of the CDR3 is TGTGCCAGCAGCTTAGCCTCAACGGCCTCTTCCGGGGAGCTGTTTTTT.

The V and J genes are TRBV30 and TRBJ2-1; D unclear. Trimming left V 1 base short and J 0 bases short, with 4 bases between. The CDR3 spans 13 residues. The germline gives CDR1 GTSNPN, CDR2 SVGIG (reference sequence). The CDR3 is CAWSASSYNEQFF. The CDR3 nucleotides read TGTGCCTGGAGTGCCTCCTCCTACAATGAGCAGTTCTTC.

Many counts were recorded for this clonotype. V usage is TRBV20-1 and J usage is TRBJ1-1, with D possibly being TRBD1 (5 bases). V was trimmed by 6 bases and J by 1 base, leaving 9 bases between them. CDR1 is DFQATT and CDR2 is SNEGSKA in the germline V gene (reference sequence). The CDR3 is made up of 12 amino acids. This chain's CDR3 is CSASDRNTEAFF. The CDR3 DNA reads TGCAGTGCGAGCGACAGGAACACTGAAGCTTTCTTT.

This clonotype was observed many times. The chain employs TRBV5-1 and TRBJ2-4; D is perhaps TRBD1 (6 bases). Per germline, CDR1 SGHRS and CDR2 YFSETQ. There are 16 residues in the CDR3. Between the trimmed V and J ends, which lost 4 bases and 8 bases, there was a span of 22 bases. For the CDR3, the DNA is TGCGCCAGCAGCGCCGGAATCACGCGAGCAGGGGACATTCAGTACTTC. Translating gives CASSAGITRAGDIQYF.

This clonotype has a count of ten or more. The rearrangement uses TRBV7-9 and TRBJ2-7; possible D gene TRBD2, 7 bases. The CDR3 is made up of 16 amino acids. Germline V lookup: CDR1 SEHNR, CDR2 FQNEAQ (reference sequence). V lost 1 base and J lost 3, with 16 bases in between. The chain's CDR3 is CASSLVGGPRDYEQYF. CDR3 sequence (DNA): TGTGCCAGCAGCTTAGTGGGGGGGCCCCGCGACTACGAGCAGTACTTC. Full variable domain (rest looked up from reference TRBV7-9 and TRBJ2-7): DTGVSQNPRHKITKRGQNVTFRCDPISEHNRLYWYRQTLGQGPEFLTYFQNEAQLEKSRLLSDRFSAERPKGSFSTLEIQRTEQGDSAMYLCASSLVGGPRDYEQYFGPGTRLTVT.

The sample holds many counts of this clonotype. V gene TRBV4-1 combines with J gene TRBJ2-2, with D possibly matching TRBD2 (5 bases). The CDR3 is 16 residues long. Trimming stripped 1 base from V and 7 bases from J, with 16 bases between. CDR1 is MGHRA and CDR2 is YSYEKL in the germline V gene. The CDR3 DNA is TGCGCCAGCAGCCAAGTCTGGACTGGGGTTGGCGGGGAGCTGTTTTTT. Its protein is CASSQVWTGVGGELFF.

This clonotype was picked up many times. J is TRBJ2-2 and V is TRBV11-2, with 11 bases that match TRBD2. The CDR3 loop spans 16 amino acids. The germline CDR1 and CDR2 sequences are SGHAT and FQNNGV. With 5 bases clipped from V and 5 bases from J, the junction kept 7 bases outside the gene matches. The CDR3 here is CASSRTTSGSTGELFF. CDR3 DNA: TGTGCCAGCAGCCGTACTACTAGCGGGAGTACCGGGGAGCTGTTTTTT.

There are many counts of this clonotype. The J gene is TRBJ2-1, the V gene TRBV15; D remains unclear. The CDR3 has 14 residues. V lost 3 bases and J lost 9, with 15 bases in between. Germline V gene sequence: CDR1 LNHNV, CDR2 YYDKDF (reference sequence). The DNA of the CDR3 is TGTGCCACCAGCAGGGTAGATCCCATCCCTGAGCAGTTCTTC. Translation gives CATSRVDPIPEQFF.

This clonotype was observed many times. This chain uses TRBV7-9 with TRBJ1-1, with 9 bases identical to TRBD1. The V gene's germline CDR1 is SEHNR and CDR2 FQNEAQ (reference sequence). The J segment lost 3 bases and the V segment lost 5 bases, leaving 4 bases of the junction unmatched. The CDR3 spans 14 residues. The CDR3 loop reads CASSRYRGHTEAFF. The CDR3 coding sequence is TGTGCCAGCAGCCGTTACAGGGGGCACACTGAAGCTTTCTTT. Variable domain in full (rest from reference TRBV7-9 and TRBJ1-1): DTGVSQNPRHKITKRGQNVTFRCDPISEHNRLYWYRQTLGQGPEFLTYFQNEAQLEKSRLLSDRFSAERPKGSFSTLEIQRTEQGDSAMYLCASSRYRGHTEAFFGQGTRLTVV.

This clonotype was recorded many times. The V call is TRBV30, the J call TRBJ2-3; 7 bases map to TRBD1. Germline CDR1 is GTSNPN and CDR2 is SVGIG (reference sequence). This CDR3 has 12 amino acids. V dropped 4 bases and J dropped 3; count of bases not matched to a gene: 1. This CDR3 reads CAWNRGTDTQYF. The CDR3, as DNA: TGTGCCTGGAACAGGGGAACAGATACGCAGTATTTT.

The sample holds many counts of this clonotype. The chain joins TRBV2 to TRBJ2-5; 12 positions agree with TRBD2. This CDR3 region has 14 residues. J lost 8 bases, V lost 8 bases, and 9 bases had no gene match. From germline, CDR1 is SNHLY and CDR2 FYNNEI. The CDR3 loop is CASCASGGGYTQYF. The CDR3 nucleotides are TGTGCCAGCTGCGCTAGCGGGGGGGGATACACCCAGTACTTC.

This clonotype was detected many times. The chain recombines TRBV2 with TRBJ2-1; TRBD2 agrees at 7 bases. Germline V gene data show CDR1 as SNHLY and CDR2 as FYNNEI. The CDR3 extends over 18 amino acids. V shed 0 bases, J shed 2 bases, and the junction held 10 bases outside the gene matches. For the CDR3, the DNA is TGTGCCAGCAGTGAAGCGCTAGGACTAGAAGGCACCTACAATGAGCAGTTCTTC. It translates to CASSEALGLEGTYNEQFF.

The genes are TRBV6-5 and TRBJ2-1; D uncertain. The CDR3 has 13 amino acids. Germline V gene data show CDR1 as MNHEY and CDR2 as SVGAGI. Trimming cost V 4 bases and J 9 bases, with 13 bases left between them. CDR3 protein: CASSSFLGSEQFF. The CDR3 DNA follows: TGTGCCAGCAGTTCCTTTCTCGGGTCTGAGCAGTTCTTC.

Ten or more counts support this clonotype. V gene TRBV28 combines with J gene TRBJ2-1; 10 bases line up with TRBD2. Trimming cost V 8 bases and J 6 bases; bases outside gene matches: 4. The CDR3 spans 13 residues. Germline V gene lookup returns CDR1 MDHEN and CDR2 SYDVKM. The CDR3 sequence is CASGLAASNEQFF. The DNA of the CDR3 is TGTGCCAGCGGACTAGCGGCCTCCAATGAGCAGTTCTTC. The full variable domain, completed using reference TRBV28 and TRBJ2-1, is DVKVTQSSRYLVKRTGEKVFLECVQDMDHENMFWYRQDPGLGLRLIYFSYDVKMKEKGDIPEGYSVSREKKERFSLILESASTNQTSMYLCASGLAASNEQFFGPGTRLTVL.

Ten or more counts support this clonotype. At one end, the junction sequence differs from germline, possibly due to a read error. V and J are TRBV20-1 and TRBJ1-5, with a possible D match to TRBD1 (6 bases). Germline V gene data show CDR1 as DFQATT and CDR2 as SNEGSKA (reference sequence). The CDR3 runs to 13 residues. CDR3 bases: TGCAGTGCTAGACTGGGGGGCAAGCAGCCCCAGCATTTT. This sequence encodes CSARLGGKQPQHF.